This TCR beta chain was sequenced during a study of neurological immune-mediated disorders. TCRdb redid the calling of the 5' RACE reads with MiXCR, one entry per CDR3 protein. Of roughly 88,000 distinct CDR3 sequences in the sample, roughly 3.5% were seen once. The ends were cut back, 4 bases at V and 5 bases at J, with 8 bases in the middle. CDR3 size: 13 residues. This clonotype was recorded at least ten times. The sequenced sample consisted of PBMCs. The clonotype originates from a woman aged 50 to 60 with multiple sclerosis. The chain links TRBV12-3 or TRBV12-4 to TRBJ2-2; unclear D gene. In DNA form, the CDR3 reads TGTGCCAGCAGTTACCAATTTACCGGGGAGCTGTTTTTT. It translates to CASSYQFTGELFF.